The 8 T cell receptor beta chains listed next were all sequenced from one sample in a study of neurological immune-mediated disorders (dated by TCRdb to the late 2010s). To prepare the library, 5' RACE was applied. These reads were obtained on an Illumina HiSeq 2500. Using fastp at Q25 and MiXCR, TCRdb reprocessed the public reads and kept productive beta chains. Entries that share a CDR3 protein sequence are merged under the most common genes and DNA. The sample table records approximately 53,000 distinct CDR3 sequences; more than 8% of these occur just once. The ten largest clones take up under 2% of the sample. The time point label, as the study defines it: longitudinal time-point 1 (baseline). The sample taken for sequencing was PBMCs. These receptor sequences come from a woman aged 40 to 50 in good health.

This clonotype showed up many times. The rearrangement links TRBV7-3 to TRBJ2-3, with TRBD2 identical over 7 bases. This CDR3 contains 16 residues. Trimming took 1 base from V and 7 from J; bases not matched to a gene: 11. In germline, CDR1 is SGHTA, CDR2 FQGTGA. The CDR3: CASSLISGTATNTQYF. In DNA form, the CDR3 reads TGTGCCAGCAGCTTAATAAGCGGGACGGCGACGAATACGCAGTATTTT. The full variable domain, in which reference TRBV7-3 and TRBJ2-3 provide the parts outside the CDR3, is GAGVSQTPSNKVTEKGKYVELRCDPISGHTALYWYRQSLGQGPEFLIYFQGTGAADDSGLPNDRFFAVRPEGSVSTLKIQRTERGDSAVYLCASSLISGTATNTQYFGPGTRLTVL.

This clonotype was seen repeatedly, ten times or more. This chain connects TRBV4-3 to TRBJ2-1; either TRBD1 or TRBD2 may supply D (6 bases each). CDR1 is LGHNA and CDR2 is YSLEER in the germline V gene. The CDR3 loop spans 15 amino acids. V was pared by 4 bases and J by 7 bases, with 17 bases between. CDR3 sequence reads: CASSLNSGAVNEQFF. The CDR3 bases are TGCGCCAGCAGCCTAAACTCGGGGGCAGTGAATGAGCAGTTCTTC.

In its sample, this clonotype was seen many times. The chain has TRBV9 and TRBJ2-1; TRBD2 is a possible D gene (7 bases). V lost 0 bases and J lost 6, with 10 bases in between. Germline CDR1 is SGDLS and CDR2 is YYNGEE. CDR3 size: 14 residues. CDR3 sequence reads: CASSVEGGGNEQFF. CDR3 sequence (DNA): TGTGCCAGCAGCGTAGAAGGGGGGGGCAATGAGCAGTTCTTC.

This clonotype was observed at least ten times. The chain combines TRBV6-5 with TRBJ2-7, with TRBD1 identical over 9 bases. The germline CDR1 and CDR2 sequences are MNHEY and SVGAGI. The J segment lost 5 bases and the V segment lost 5 bases, leaving 13 bases of the junction unmatched. The CDR3 is made up of 16 amino acids. The CDR3 spells CASSTRGTGSSHEQYF. Written as DNA, the CDR3 is TGTGCCAGCAGTACTAGGGGGACAGGGTCATCCCACGAGCAGTACTTC.

This clonotype was recorded many times. CDR3 sequence: CASSQYDQGGNEKLFF. DNA of the CDR3: TGCGCCAGCAGCCAGTATGATCAGGGTGGAAATGAAAAACTGTTTTTT. This chain uses TRBV4-1 with TRBJ1-4, with D possibly being TRBD1 (5 bases). Per germline, CDR1 MGHRA and CDR2 YSYEKL. The CDR3 has 16 amino acids. V shed 3 bases and J shed 5 bases, with 16 bases lying between them.

With respect to this clonotype: Just one base apart from a much larger clone, this may be a read error. The chain recombines TRBV21-1 with TRBJ2-5. TRBV21-1 is classified as a pseudogene. The CDR3 is made up of 9 amino acids. The CDR3 DNA sequence: TGTGACGCCAGGAATCCCCAGTACTTC. Protein: CDARNPQYF.

This clonotype was seen repeatedly, ten times or more. The genes are TRBV5-1 and TRBJ2-3; 11 bases map to TRBD2. This CDR3 has 18 amino acids. V lost 1 base to trimming and J lost 1 base; unmatched junction nucleotides: 8. Looked up from germline, CDR1 is SGHRS and CDR2 is YFSETQ. The CDR3, as DNA: TGCGCCAGCAGCTTGTCTAGCGGGGGGTCCATTGGCACAGATACGCAGTATTTT. Protein product: CASSLSSGGSIGTDTQYF.

Worth noting for this clonotype: Relative to the germline gene, one junction end is altered; a read error may explain this. The chain combines TRBV6-2 or TRBV6-3 with TRBJ2-6; tentative D call: TRBD1 (5 bases). The CDR3 has 15 amino acids. Germline CDR1 is MNHEY and CDR2 is SVGEGT. CDR3 in amino acids: CASSYAGSGANVPTF. DNA for the CDR3: TGTGCCAGCAGTTACGCAGGGTCTGGGGCCAATGTCCCGACTTTC.